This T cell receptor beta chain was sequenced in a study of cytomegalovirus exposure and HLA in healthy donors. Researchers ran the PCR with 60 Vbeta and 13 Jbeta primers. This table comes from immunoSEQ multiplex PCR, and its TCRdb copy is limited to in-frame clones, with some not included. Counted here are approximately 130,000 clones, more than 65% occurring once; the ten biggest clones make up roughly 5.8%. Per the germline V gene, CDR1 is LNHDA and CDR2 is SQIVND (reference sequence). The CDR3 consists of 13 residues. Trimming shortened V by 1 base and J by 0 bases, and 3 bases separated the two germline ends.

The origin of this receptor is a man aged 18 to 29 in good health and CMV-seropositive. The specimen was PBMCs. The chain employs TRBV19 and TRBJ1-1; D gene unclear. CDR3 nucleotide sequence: TGTGCCAGTAGTATAGCCATGAACACTGAAGCTTTCTTT. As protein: CASSIAMNTEAFF.